This record looks at one TCR beta chain sequence and its context. Its specificity is not known. cDNA libraries of TCR beta carried unique molecular identifiers. TCRdb ran MiXCR on the PCR reads and lists one entry per CDR3 protein. The profile shows about 400,000 distinct CDR3 sequences, approximately 38% of them singletons. This sample stems from a study of post-analysis software for immune sequencing data. Germline assignment: CDR1 MNHEY and CDR2 SMNVEV (reference sequence). The CDR3 extends over 13 amino acids. Trimming removed 6 bases at V and 3 bases at J, with 11 bases between. Study outcomes and limitations: There were a handful of TRBV segments more frequent in patients than controls, and TRBV5-6, TRBV5-1 and TRBV20-1 were among them.

The TCR comes from a girl aged 10 to 17 with multiple sclerosis. This sequence joins TRBV27 and TRBJ1-2; D gene unclear. The sequencing input was blood. The CDR3 sequence is CASSKRNDYGYTF. As DNA, the CDR3 is TGTGCCAGCAGCAAGAGGAACGACTATGGCTACACCTTC.